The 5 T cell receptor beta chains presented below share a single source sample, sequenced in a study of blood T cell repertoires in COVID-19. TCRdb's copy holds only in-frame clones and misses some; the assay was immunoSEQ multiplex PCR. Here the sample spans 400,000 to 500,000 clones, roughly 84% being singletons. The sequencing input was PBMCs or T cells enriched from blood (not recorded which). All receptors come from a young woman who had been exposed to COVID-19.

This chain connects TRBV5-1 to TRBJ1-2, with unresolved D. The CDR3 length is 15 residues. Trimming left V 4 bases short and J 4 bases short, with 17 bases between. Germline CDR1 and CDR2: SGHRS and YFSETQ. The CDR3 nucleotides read TGCGCCAGCAGCCCACGAGGAGAGCTGGGCTATGGCTACACCTTC. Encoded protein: CASSPRGELGYGYTF.

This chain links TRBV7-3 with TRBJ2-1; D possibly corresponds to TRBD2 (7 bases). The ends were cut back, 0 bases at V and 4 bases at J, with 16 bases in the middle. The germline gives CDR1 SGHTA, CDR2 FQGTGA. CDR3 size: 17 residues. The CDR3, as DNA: TGTGCCAGCAGCTTAACGGGTGGCGGGGGCCAGTACAATGAGCAGTTCTTC. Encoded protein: CASSLTGGGGQYNEQFF. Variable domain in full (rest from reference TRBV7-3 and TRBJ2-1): GAGVSQTPSNKVTEKGKYVELRCDPISGHTALYWYRQSLGQGPEFLIYFQGTGAADDSGLPNDRFFAVRPEGSVSTLKIQRTERGDSAVYLCASSLTGGGGQYNEQFFGPGTRLTVL.

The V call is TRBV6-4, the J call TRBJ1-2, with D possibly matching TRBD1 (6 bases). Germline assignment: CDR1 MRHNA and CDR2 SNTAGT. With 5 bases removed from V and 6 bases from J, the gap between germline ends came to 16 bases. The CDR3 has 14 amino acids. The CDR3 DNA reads TGTGCCAGCAGTCAAAAACAGGGCAGAGATGGCTACACCTTC. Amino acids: CASSQKQGRDGYTF.

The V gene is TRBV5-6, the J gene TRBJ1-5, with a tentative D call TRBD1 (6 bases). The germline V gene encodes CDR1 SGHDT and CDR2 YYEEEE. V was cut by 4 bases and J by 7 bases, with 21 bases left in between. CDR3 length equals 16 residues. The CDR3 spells CASSLLTGPQGQPQHF. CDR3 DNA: TGTGCCAGCAGCCTATTGACCGGGCCCCAGGGGCAGCCCCAGCATTTT.

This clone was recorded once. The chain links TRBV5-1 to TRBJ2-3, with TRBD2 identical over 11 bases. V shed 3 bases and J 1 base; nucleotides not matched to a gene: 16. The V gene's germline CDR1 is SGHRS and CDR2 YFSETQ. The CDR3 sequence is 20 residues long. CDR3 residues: CASSSFITSGSLSGTDTQYF. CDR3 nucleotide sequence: TGCGCCAGCAGCTCGTTTATAACTAGCGGGAGTTTATCGGGCACAGATACGCAGTATTTT.